What follows are 27 T cell receptor beta chains derived from one specimen sequenced in a study of T cells after yellow fever vaccination. TCRdb reprocessed the 5' RACE reads with MiXCR, giving one entry per CDR3 protein. The top ten clones hold 18% of a sample with about 300,000 distinct CDR3 sequences, roughly 7% of them seen once. Sample: PBMCs, taken more than 35 days after the first yellow fever vaccination. Source of these receptors: a man aged 18-30 years who received the YFV17D yellow fever vaccine.

This clonotype was seen ten or more times. This chain links TRBV18 with TRBJ2-7; D ambiguous. Germline V gene sequence: CDR1 KGHSH, CDR2 LQKENI. Trimming took off 3 bases at V and 0 bases at J, with 12 bases between the two ends. CDR3 length: 15 residues. The CDR3 coding sequence is TGTGCCAGCTCACCGATGAGCAGGAGCTCCTACGAGCAGTACTTC. Translation gives CASSPMSRSSYEQYF.

The chain has TRBV6-2 or TRBV6-3 and TRBJ2-3; 7 nucleotides agree with TRBD1. Unmatched junction bases numbered 12, after V lost 5 bases and J lost 4 bases. CDR1 MNHEY and CDR2 SVGEGT come from the germline V gene. This CDR3 region has 16 residues. The CDR3 sequence: CASSHQQGTSADTQYF. The CDR3 nucleotides read TGTGCCAGCAGTCACCAACAGGGGACCTCCGCAGATACGCAGTATTTT.

This clonotype was seen at least ten times. V and J are TRBV11-1 and TRBJ2-2; TRBD1 agrees at 9 bases. Germline V CDR1 and CDR2: SGHAT, FQDESV (reference sequence). The V and J ends lost 6 bases and 5 bases, in that order; junction bases with no gene match: 7. The CDR3 is 15 amino acids. The CDR3 here is CASRAGTGKTGELFF. The CDR3 nucleotides are TGTGCCAGCAGAGCCGGGACAGGGAAAACCGGGGAGCTGTTTTTT.

This clonotype was seen more than once but under ten times. The V call is TRBV5-1, the J call TRBJ2-1; the D gene is possibly TRBD1 (5 bases). The CDR3 has 14 residues. Germline V gene lookup returns CDR1 SGHRS and CDR2 YFSETQ. Trimming cost V 2 bases and J 7 bases, with 13 bases left between them. This CDR3 reads CASSFSVTGNEQFF. DNA of the CDR3: TGCGCCAGCAGCTTTTCGGTAACAGGAAATGAGCAGTTCTTC. The whole variable domain, remainder taken from reference TRBV5-1 and TRBJ2-1, is KAGVTQTPRYLIKTRGQQVTLSCSPISGHRSVSWYQQTPGQGLQFLFEYFSETQRNKGNFPGRFSGRQFSNSRSEMNVSTLELGDSALYLCASSFSVTGNEQFFGPGTRLTVL.

This sequence joins TRBV6-5 and TRBJ2-1, with D uncertain. The CDR3 totals 15 residues. V lost 1 base to trimming and J lost 5 bases, with 12 bases between them. Germline-derived CDR1 and CDR2 are MNHEY and SVGAGI. The CDR3 here is CASSYYSNTDNEQFF. In DNA form, the CDR3 reads TGTGCCAGCAGTTACTACTCGAACACCGACAATGAGCAGTTCTTC.

This clonotype occurred a few times. The J gene is TRBJ2-3, the V gene TRBV7-2, with D unclear. V was shortened by 5 bases and J by 9 bases, with 15 bases between the two germline ends. The germline V gene encodes CDR1 SGHTA and CDR2 FQGNSA. CDR3 length equals 13 residues. The CDR3 bases are TGTGCCAGCAGCCCCTCGTCGGGTAACACGCAGTATTTT. It specifies CASSPSSGNTQYF.

This clonotype came up many times. Written as DNA, the CDR3 is TGCAGCGTGGGGACGGACGAGCAGTACTTC. Its protein is CSVGTDEQYF. V and J are TRBV29-1 and TRBJ2-7; D could derive from TRBD1 or TRBD2 (5 bases each). Germline V CDR1 and CDR2: SQVTM, ANQGSEA. Trimming stripped 6 bases from V and 5 bases from J, with 8 bases between. The CDR3 sequence is 10 residues long.

This clonotype was counted a few times. V and J are TRBV4-1 and TRBJ1-1, with D possibly TRBD1 on 5 matching bases. The CDR3 runs 11 residues. Trimming stripped 4 bases from V and 10 bases from J, with 10 bases between. Germline lookup yields CDR1 MGHRA and CDR2 YSYEKL. The chain's CDR3 is CASSLGPLAFF. The CDR3, as DNA: TGCGCCAGCAGCCTGGGACCCCTAGCTTTCTTT.

This rearrangement joins TRBV7-6 to TRBJ2-5; possibly TRBD2 for D (5 bases). CDR1 and CDR2 from the germline V gene are SGHVS and FNYEAQ. The ends were cut back, 8 bases at V and 0 bases at J, with 10 bases in the middle. The CDR3 sequence is 13 residues long. CDR3 sequence (DNA): TGTGCCAGCGGCCGAGGGCACCAAGAGACCCAGTACTTC. Its translation is CASGRGHQETQYF.

The V and J genes are TRBV5-1 and TRBJ1-2; D unclear. The germline V and J ends were trimmed by 4 bases and 6 bases, with 16 bases remaining between them. The CDR3 covers 14 residues. Germline CDR1 is SGHRS and CDR2 is YFSETQ. CDR3 coding DNA: TGCGCCAGCAGCCCGAGGCAGGACGGAAATGGCTACACCTTC. Translation: CASSPRQDGNGYTF.

V is TRBV6-5 and J is TRBJ2-4, with D hard to call. Trimming stripped 7 bases from V and 0 bases from J, with 10 bases between. The germline CDR1 and CDR2 sequences are MNHEY and SVGAGI. This CDR3 is 14 amino acids long. CDR3 region: CASTSPGAKNIQYF. Here the CDR3 DNA reads TGTGCCAGCACGTCTCCAGGAGCCAAAAACATTCAGTACTTC.

This clonotype came up many times. The V and J genes are TRBV29-1 and TRBJ1-4; no definite D call. The CDR3 runs to 11 residues. Trimming cost V 3 bases and J 8 bases, with 7 bases left between them. The germline V gene encodes CDR1 SQVTM and CDR2 ANQGSEA. CDR3 DNA sequence: TGCAGCGTTGAGATCCGGGAAAAACTGTTTTTT. This codes for CSVEIREKLFF.

A remark on this clonotype: A much larger clone differs by one base, so this may be a read error. The rearrangement uses TRBV12-3 or TRBV12-4 and TRBJ2-2, with D maybe TRBD2 (5 bases). The CDR3 length is 14 residues. Here the CDR3 reads CASSWTGNTRELFF. The CDR3 region has the DNA TGTGCCAGCAGTTGGACGGGGAACACCAGGGAGCTGTTTTTT.

This sequence joins TRBV7-6 and TRBJ2-5; the match to TRBD2 covers 8 bases. The CDR3 is 20 residues long. V dropped 4 bases and J dropped 0; count of bases not matched to a gene: 19. From germline, CDR1 is SGHVS and CDR2 FNYEAQ. The CDR3 loop reads CASSYLHAGGRNHNQETQYF. The CDR3 DNA reads TGTGCCAGCAGCTACCTACATGCGGGGGGTAGGAATCACAACCAAGAGACCCAGTACTTC.

This clonotype was recorded many times. The chain recombines TRBV29-1 with TRBJ2-3; D may match TRBD1 or TRBD2 (6 bases each). V was pared by 1 base and J by 1 base, with 15 bases between. CDR1 SQVTM and CDR2 ANQGSEA come from the germline V gene. CDR3 length: 16 amino acids. CDR3 in DNA: TGCAGCGTTGAAGCGGGGGCAGGAACCCGCACAGATACGCAGTATTTT. Protein sequence: CSVEAGAGTRTDTQYF.

V is TRBV5-1 and J is TRBJ1-1, with D possibly being TRBD1 (5 bases). Trimming removed 0 bases from V and 3 bases from J, with 9 bases in between. Germline assignment: CDR1 SGHRS and CDR2 YFSETQ. The length of the CDR3 is 14 residues. The CDR3 here is CASSLGDSYTEAFF. Here the CDR3 DNA reads TGCGCCAGCAGCTTGGGAGACAGTTACACTGAAGCTTTCTTT.

The chain couples TRBV7-2 to TRBJ2-7; TRBD2 matches 9 bases. CDR1 and CDR2 (germline): SGHTA, FQGNSA. The CDR3 spans 16 residues. J lost 3 bases, V lost 5 bases, and 11 bases had no gene match. The CDR3 reads CASSEGSSGAFYEQYF. The CDR3 DNA sequence: TGTGCCAGCAGCGAGGGGTCTAGCGGGGCTTTCTACGAGCAGTACTTC.

This clonotype has a count of ten or more. This chain joins TRBV27 and TRBJ2-1; D unclear. V lost 2 bases, J lost 0 bases, and 8 bases lay in between. Germline lookup yields CDR1 MNHEY and CDR2 SMNVEV (reference sequence). This CDR3 comprises 15 residues. CDR3: CASSLMSVSYNEQFF. CDR3 bases: TGTGCCAGCAGTTTAATGTCCGTCTCCTACAATGAGCAGTTCTTC.

This clonotype has at least ten counts. The genes are TRBV4-2 and TRBJ1-1; D is ambiguous. V gave up 1 base and J gave up 1 base, with 19 bases separating them. Germline V gene lookup returns CDR1 LGHNA and CDR2 YNFKEQ. This CDR3 region has 18 residues. CDR3 sequence (DNA): TGTGCCAGCAGCCAAGTAACGGTATCGCACATAAAGAACACTGAAGCTTTCTTT. It specifies CASSQVTVSHIKNTEAFF.

This clonotype was found a few times. The J gene is TRBJ2-5, the V gene TRBV4-1, with 13 bases that match TRBD2. Germline values: CDR1 MGHRA, CDR2 YSYEKL. The CDR3 is 18 amino acids. The V segment lost 1 base and the J segment 3 bases; nucleotides outside the gene matches: 8. In DNA form, the CDR3 reads TGCGCCAGCAGCCAAGGGAGACTAGCGGGGGGACAGAAAGAGACCCAGTACTTC. It codes for CASSQGRLAGGQKETQYF.

The V call is TRBV5-8, the J call TRBJ2-2; D gene ambiguous. V was shortened by 1 base and J by 4 bases, with 11 bases between the two germline ends. The CDR3 covers 15 residues. Germline CDR1 and CDR2: SGHTS and YDEGEE. Here the CDR3 reads CASSLSSHRTGELFF. Here the CDR3 DNA reads TGTGCCAGCAGCTTGTCGAGTCACCGCACCGGGGAGCTGTTTTTT.

In regard to this clonotype: Germline and junction disagree at one end, which may indicate a read error. This sequence joins TRBV10-3 and TRBJ2-1, with TRBD2 matching 9 bases. Germline assignment: CDR1 ENHRY and CDR2 SYGVKD. The CDR3 extends over 17 amino acids. CDR3 amino acids: CAISPVRSGGTYYEQFF. The CDR3 region has the DNA TGTGCCATCAGCCCCGTTCGTAGCGGGGGAACCTACTATGAGCAGTTCTTC.

The chain is built from TRBV7-8 and TRBJ1-3; TRBD1 might be the D (5 bases). CDR3 length equals 15 residues. The germline V and J ends were trimmed by 5 bases and 0 bases, with 11 bases remaining between them. CDR1 SGHVS and CDR2 FQNEAQ come from the germline V gene. This CDR3 reads CASSHGGRSGNTIYF. CDR3 DNA sequence: TGTGCCAGCAGCCATGGGGGTCGCTCTGGAAACACCATATATTTT.

This clonotype was counted only a few times. The chain links TRBV2 to TRBJ2-3, with 9 nucleotides matching TRBD2. CDR1 is SNHLY and CDR2 is FYNNEI in the germline V gene. The CDR3 sequence is 16 residues long. Trimming removed 0 bases from V and 2 bases from J; junction bases left unmatched: 3. The chain's CDR3 is CASSEAKGLATDTQYF. As DNA, the CDR3 is TGTGCCAGCAGTGAAGCTAAGGGACTAGCCACAGATACGCAGTATTTT.

Comment on this clonotype: One end of the junction does not line up with germline, which may come from a read error. This chain connects TRBV7-9 to TRBJ1-2; D not certain. CDR3 length: 14 residues. The germline gives CDR1 SEHNR, CDR2 FQNEAQ (reference sequence). The CDR3 DNA reads as TGTGCCAGCAGCTTGGGCAGGATTAACTCTGGCTACACCTTC. Its protein product is CASSLGRINSGYTF.

This clonotype has a handful of counts. V is TRBV12-3 or TRBV12-4 and J is TRBJ2-2; 8 nucleotides align to TRBD2. CDR3 length: 15 residues. Germline trimming cut 6 bases from V and 7 bases from J; bases unmatched to any gene: 10. The CDR3 DNA reads TGTGCCAGCAGACCCTCGGGGGGGCCAAACGGGGAGCTGTTTTTT. Translation: CASRPSGGPNGELFF.

This clonotype was recorded a few times. An end of the junction does not agree with germline; a read error may underlie this. The J gene is TRBJ1-1, the V gene TRBV5-1; tentatively, D is TRBD1 (5 bases). The V gene's germline CDR1 is SGHRS and CDR2 YFSETQ. The CDR3 is made up of 15 amino acids. The CDR3 DNA reads as TGCGCCAGCAGACCGGTGACAGACCCGAACACTGAACCTTTCTTT. Its protein is CASRPVTDPNTEPFF. Drawing the rest from reference TRBV5-1 and TRBJ1-1, the complete variable domain is KAGVTQTPRYLIKTRGQQVTLSCSPISGHRSVSWYQQTPGQGLQFLFEYFSETQRNKGNFPGRFSGRQFSNSRSEMNVSTLELGDSALYLCASRPVTDPNTEPFFGQGTRLTVV.